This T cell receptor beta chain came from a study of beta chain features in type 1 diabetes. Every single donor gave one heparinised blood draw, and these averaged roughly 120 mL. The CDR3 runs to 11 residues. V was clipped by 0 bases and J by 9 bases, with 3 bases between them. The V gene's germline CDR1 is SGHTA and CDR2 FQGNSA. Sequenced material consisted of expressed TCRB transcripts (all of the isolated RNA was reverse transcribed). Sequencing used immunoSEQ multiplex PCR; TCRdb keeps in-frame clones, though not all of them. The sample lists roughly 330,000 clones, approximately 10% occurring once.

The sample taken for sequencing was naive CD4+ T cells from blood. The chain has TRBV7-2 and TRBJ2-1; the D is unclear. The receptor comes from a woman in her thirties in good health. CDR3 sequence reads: CASSLALEQFF. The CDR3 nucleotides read TGTGCCAGCAGCTTAGCCCTTGAGCAGTTCTTC.